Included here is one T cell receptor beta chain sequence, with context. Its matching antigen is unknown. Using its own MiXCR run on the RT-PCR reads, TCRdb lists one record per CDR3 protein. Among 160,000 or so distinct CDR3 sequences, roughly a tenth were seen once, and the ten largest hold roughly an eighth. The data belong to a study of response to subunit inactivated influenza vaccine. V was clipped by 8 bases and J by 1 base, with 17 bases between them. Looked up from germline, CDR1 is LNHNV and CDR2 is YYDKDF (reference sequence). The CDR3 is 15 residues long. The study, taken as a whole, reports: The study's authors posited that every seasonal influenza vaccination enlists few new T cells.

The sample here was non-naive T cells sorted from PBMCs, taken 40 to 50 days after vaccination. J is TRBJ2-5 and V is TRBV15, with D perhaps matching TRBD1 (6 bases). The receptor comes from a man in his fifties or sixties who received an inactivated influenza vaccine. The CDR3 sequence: CATSTSMGAQETQYF. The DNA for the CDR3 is TGTGCCACCTCCACCTCGATGGGGGCCCAAGAGACCCAGTACTTC.